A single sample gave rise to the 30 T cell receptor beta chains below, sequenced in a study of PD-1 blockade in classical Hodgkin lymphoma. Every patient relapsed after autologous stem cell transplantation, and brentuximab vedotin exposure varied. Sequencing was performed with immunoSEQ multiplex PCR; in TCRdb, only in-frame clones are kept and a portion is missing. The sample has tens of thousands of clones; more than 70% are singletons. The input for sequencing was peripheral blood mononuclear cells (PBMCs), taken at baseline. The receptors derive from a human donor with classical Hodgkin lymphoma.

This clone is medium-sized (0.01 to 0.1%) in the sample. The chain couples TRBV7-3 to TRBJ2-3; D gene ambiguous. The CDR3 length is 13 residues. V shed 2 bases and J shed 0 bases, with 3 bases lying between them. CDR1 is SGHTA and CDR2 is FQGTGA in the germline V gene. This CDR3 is CASSLGSTDTQYF. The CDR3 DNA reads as TGTGCCAGCAGCTTAGGGAGCACAGATACGCAGTATTTT.

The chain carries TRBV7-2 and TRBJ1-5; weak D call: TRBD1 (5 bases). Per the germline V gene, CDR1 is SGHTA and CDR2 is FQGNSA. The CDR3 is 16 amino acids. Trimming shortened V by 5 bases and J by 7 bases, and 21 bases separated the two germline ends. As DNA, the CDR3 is TGTGCCAGCAGCCTAAACGGGGGATTGAGCGACCAGCCCCAGCATTTT. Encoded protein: CASSLNGGLSDQPQHF.

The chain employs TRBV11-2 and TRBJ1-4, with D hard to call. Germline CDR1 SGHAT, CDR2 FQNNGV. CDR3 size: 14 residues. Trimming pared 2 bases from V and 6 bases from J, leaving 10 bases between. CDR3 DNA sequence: TGTGCCAGCAGCTTACCCGGGGAGGATGAAAAACTGTTTTTT. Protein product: CASSLPGEDEKLFF.

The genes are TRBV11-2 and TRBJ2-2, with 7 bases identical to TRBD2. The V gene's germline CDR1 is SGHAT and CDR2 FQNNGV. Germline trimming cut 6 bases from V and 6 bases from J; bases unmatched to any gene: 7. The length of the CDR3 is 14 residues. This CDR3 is CASRAATSPGELFF. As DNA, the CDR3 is TGTGCCAGCAGAGCTGCGACTAGCCCCGGGGAGCTGTTTTTT.

This CDR3 reads CASSSSPVRGDTQYF. DNA of the CDR3: TGTGCCAGCAGCTCTTCCCCGGTCAGAGGGGATACGCAGTATTTT. The chain links TRBV6-1 to TRBJ2-3, with D possibly TRBD2 on 5 matching bases. This CDR3 is built from 15 residues. CDR1 is MNHNS, CDR2 SASEGT, per germline. Trimming took 6 bases from V and 6 from J, leaving 19 bases between them.

The chain's CDR3 is CASSLETGSNQPQHF. DNA for the CDR3: TGCGCCAGCAGCTTGGAGACTGGGAGCAATCAGCCCCAGCATTTT. The genes are TRBV5-1 and TRBJ1-5, with D hard to call. The CDR3 has 15 amino acids. Germline V CDR1 and CDR2: SGHRS, YFSETQ. Between the trimmed V and J ends, which lost 0 bases and 1 base, there was a span of 8 bases.

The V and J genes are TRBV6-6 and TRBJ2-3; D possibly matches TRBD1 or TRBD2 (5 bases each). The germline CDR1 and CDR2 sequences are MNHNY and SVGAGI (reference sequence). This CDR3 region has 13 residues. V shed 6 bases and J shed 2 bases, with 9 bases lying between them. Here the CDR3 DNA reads TGTGCCAGCAGGGGACCCGACACAGATACGCAGTATTTT. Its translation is CASRGPDTDTQYF.

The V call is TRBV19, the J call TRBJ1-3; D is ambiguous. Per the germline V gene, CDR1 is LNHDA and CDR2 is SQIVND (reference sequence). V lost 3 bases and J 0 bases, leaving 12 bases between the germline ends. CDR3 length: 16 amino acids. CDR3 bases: TGTGCCAGTAGTATCGAGGGTCCGTACTCTGGAAACACCATATATTTT. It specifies CASSIEGPYSGNTIYF.

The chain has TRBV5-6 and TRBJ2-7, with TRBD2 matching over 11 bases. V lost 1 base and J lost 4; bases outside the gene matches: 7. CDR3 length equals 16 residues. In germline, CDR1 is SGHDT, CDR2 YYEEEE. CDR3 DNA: TGTGCCAGCAGCTTGAGTAGCGGGGGGGCTATTTACGAGCAGTACTTC. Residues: CASSLSSGGAIYEQYF.

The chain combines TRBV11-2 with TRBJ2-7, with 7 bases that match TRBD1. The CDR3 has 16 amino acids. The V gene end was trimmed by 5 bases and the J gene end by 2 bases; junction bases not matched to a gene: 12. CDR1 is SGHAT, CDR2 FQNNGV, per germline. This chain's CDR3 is CASSPPYRGRAYEQYF. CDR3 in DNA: TGTGCCAGCAGCCCCCCATATAGGGGGCGAGCCTACGAGCAGTACTTC.

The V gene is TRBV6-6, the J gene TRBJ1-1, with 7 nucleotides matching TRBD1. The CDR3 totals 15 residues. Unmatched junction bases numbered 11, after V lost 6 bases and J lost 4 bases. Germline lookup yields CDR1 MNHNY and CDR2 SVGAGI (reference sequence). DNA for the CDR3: TGTGCCAGCAGAGGGCGAGACAGGGATCGCACTGAAGCTTTCTTT. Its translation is CASRGRDRDRTEAFF.

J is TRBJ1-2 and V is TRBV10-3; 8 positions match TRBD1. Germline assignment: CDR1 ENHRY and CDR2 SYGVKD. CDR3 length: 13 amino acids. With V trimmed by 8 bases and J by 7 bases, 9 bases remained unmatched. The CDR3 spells CAIFDTGGSGYTF. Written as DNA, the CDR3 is TGTGCCATCTTTGATACAGGGGGGTCTGGCTACACCTTC.

This CDR3 is CASSLRPGDYTF. In nucleotides, the CDR3 is TGTGCCAGCAGCCTGAGGCCGGGAGACTACACCTTC. The chain has TRBV13 and TRBJ1-2; no clear D. The CDR3 sequence is 12 residues long. Germline CDR1 PRHDT, CDR2 FYEKMQ (reference sequence). With 5 bases removed from V and 10 bases from J, the gap between germline ends came to 14 bases.

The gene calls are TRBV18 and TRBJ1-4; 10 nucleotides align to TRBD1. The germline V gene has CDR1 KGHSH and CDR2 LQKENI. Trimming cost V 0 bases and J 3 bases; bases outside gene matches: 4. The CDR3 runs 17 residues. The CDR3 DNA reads TGTGCCAGCTCACCACCGACAGGGGGCGCGCCTAATGAAAAACTGTTTTTT. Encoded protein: CASSPPTGGAPNEKLFF.

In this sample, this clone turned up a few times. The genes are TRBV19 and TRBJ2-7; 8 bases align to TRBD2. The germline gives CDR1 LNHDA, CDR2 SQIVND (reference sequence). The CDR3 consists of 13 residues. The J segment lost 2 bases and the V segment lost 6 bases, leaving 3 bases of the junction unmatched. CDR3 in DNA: TGTGCCAGTAGGTCGGGAGGGGCCTACGAGCAGTACTTC. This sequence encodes CASRSGGAYEQYF.

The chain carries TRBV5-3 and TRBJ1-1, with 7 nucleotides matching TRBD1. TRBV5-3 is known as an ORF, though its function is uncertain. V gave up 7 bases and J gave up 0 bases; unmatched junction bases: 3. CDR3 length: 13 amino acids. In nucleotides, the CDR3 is TGTGCCAGACTGACAGGGTTGAACACTGAAGCTTTCTTT. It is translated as CARLTGLNTEAFF.

In DNA, the CDR3 is TGTGCCAGCAGCGTAACCGGGCCTCACAATGAGCAGTTCTTC. Translated, it gives CASSVTGPHNEQFF. V and J are TRBV6-6 and TRBJ2-1; D is undetermined. The germline V and J ends were trimmed by 6 bases and 5 bases, with 14 bases remaining between them. Per the germline V gene, CDR1 is MNHNY and CDR2 is SVGAGI (reference sequence). The CDR3 spans 14 residues.

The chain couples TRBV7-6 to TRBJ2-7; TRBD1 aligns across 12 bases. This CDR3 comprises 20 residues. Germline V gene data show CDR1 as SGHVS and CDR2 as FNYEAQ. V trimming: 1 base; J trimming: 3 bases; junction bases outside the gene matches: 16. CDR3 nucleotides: TGTGCCAGCAGCTTAGAGCCCATTTCTCCGGGACAGGGGGCGTTCTACGAGCAGTACTTC. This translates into CASSLEPISPGQGAFYEQYF.

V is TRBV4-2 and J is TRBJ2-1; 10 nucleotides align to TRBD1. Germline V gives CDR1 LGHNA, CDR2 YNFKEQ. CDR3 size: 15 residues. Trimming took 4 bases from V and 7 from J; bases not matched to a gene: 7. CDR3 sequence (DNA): TGTGCCAGCAGCCCCCGACAGGGGGCGGATAATGAGCAGTTCTTC. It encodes CASSPRQGADNEQFF.

The CDR3 region is CASSLERQEYEQYF. The CDR3 DNA sequence: TGTGCCAGCAGCTTGGAGAGGCAGGAATACGAGCAGTACTTC. V and J are TRBV5-4 and TRBJ2-5; D call uncertain. The J call could be wrong; TRBJ2-7 is a better fit for the DNA end. This CDR3 comprises 14 residues. The V gene's germline CDR1 is SGHNT and CDR2 YYREEE (reference sequence).

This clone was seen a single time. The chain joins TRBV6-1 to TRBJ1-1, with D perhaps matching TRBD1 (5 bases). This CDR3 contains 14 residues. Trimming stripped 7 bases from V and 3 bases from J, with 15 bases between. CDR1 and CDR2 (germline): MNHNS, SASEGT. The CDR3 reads CASTPRGRDTEAFF. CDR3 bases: TGTGCCAGCACTCCCCGGGGGAGGGACACTGAAGCTTTCTTT.

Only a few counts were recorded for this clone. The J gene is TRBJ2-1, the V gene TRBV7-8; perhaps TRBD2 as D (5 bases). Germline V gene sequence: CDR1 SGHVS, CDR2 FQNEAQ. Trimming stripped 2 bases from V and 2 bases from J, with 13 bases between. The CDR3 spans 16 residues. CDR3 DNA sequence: TGTGCCAGCAGCTTAAAGGTAGGACTTACCTACAATGAGCAGTTCTTC. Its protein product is CASSLKVGLTYNEQFF.

The CDR3 sequence: CASGASGANVLTF. CDR3 DNA: TGTGCCAGCGGGGCCTCCGGGGCCAACGTCCTGACTTTC. V usage is TRBV9 and J usage is TRBJ2-6, with D perhaps matching TRBD1 (5 bases). Germline CDR1 reads SGDLS; CDR2 reads YYNGEE. The V and J ends lost 7 bases and 4 bases respectively, with 9 bases between them. The CDR3 loop spans 13 amino acids.

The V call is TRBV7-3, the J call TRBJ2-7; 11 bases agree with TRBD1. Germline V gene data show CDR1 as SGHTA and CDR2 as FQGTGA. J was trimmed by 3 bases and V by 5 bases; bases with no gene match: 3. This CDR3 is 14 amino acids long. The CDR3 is CASSPGTGGYEQYF. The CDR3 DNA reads TGTGCCAGCAGCCCCGGGACAGGGGGCTACGAGCAGTACTTC.

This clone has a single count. The CDR3 protein is CASSRTGGNQPQHF. The DNA for the CDR3 is TGTGCCAGCAGCCGGACAGGGGGCAATCAGCCCCAGCATTTT. The rearrangement uses TRBV7-8 and TRBJ1-5; 9 bases match TRBD1. Germline V gene sequence: CDR1 SGHVS, CDR2 FQNEAQ. The CDR3 covers 14 residues. The trim removed 5 bases at V and 2 bases at J, leaving 1 base unmatched.

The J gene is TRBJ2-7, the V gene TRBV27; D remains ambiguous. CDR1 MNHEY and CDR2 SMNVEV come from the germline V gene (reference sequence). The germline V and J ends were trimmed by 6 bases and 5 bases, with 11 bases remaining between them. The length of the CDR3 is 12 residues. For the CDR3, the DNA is TGTGCCAGCAGCACACATGGGGACGAGCAGTACTTC. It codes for CASSTHGDEQYF.

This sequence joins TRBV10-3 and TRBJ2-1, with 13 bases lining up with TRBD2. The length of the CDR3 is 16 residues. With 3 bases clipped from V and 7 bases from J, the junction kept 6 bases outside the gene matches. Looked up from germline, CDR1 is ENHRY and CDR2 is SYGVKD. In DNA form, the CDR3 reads TGTGCCATCAGTGACCGAGGACTAGCGGGGGAAAATGAGCAGTTCTTC. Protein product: CAISDRGLAGENEQFF.

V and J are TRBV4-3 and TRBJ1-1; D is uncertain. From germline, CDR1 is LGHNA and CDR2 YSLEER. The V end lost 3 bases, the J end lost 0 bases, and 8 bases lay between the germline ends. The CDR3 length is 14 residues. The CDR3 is CASSHGLMNTEAFF. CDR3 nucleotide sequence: TGCGCCAGCAGCCATGGCCTAATGAACACTGAAGCTTTCTTT.

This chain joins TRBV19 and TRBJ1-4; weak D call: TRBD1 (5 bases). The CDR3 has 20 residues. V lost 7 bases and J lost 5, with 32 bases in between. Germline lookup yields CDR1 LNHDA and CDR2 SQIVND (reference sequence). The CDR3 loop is CASKGWGLMGQGPLNEKLFF. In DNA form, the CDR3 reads TGTGCCAGTAAAGGCTGGGGTTTGATGGGGCAGGGCCCTTTGAATGAAAAACTGTTTTTT.

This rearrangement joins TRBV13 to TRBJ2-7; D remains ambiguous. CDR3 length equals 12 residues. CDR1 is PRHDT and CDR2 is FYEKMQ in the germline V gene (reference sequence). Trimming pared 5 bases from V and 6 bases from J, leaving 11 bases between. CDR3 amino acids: CASSGLGFEQYF. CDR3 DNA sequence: TGTGCCAGCAGCGGGTTAGGGTTCGAGCAGTACTTC.